The 21 T cell receptor beta chains listed next were all sequenced from one sample in a study of shared clonotypes between healthy human individuals. Sequenced by immunoSEQ multiplex PCR; TCRdb stores in-frame clones only, minus some. The sample holds about 1.1 million clones, around 78% seen once. The sample comprised memory CD4+ T cells from PBMCs. Subset noted: CD45RA-negative fraction. These receptors were collected from a young man in good health. Some clones in this sample may be carry-over from other donors' samples.

The chain is built from TRBV28 and TRBJ1-1; D is possibly TRBD1 (5 bases). The CDR3 has 15 amino acids. Trimming took 10 bases from V and 1 from J, leaving 19 bases between them. Looked up from germline, CDR1 is MDHEN and CDR2 is SYDVKM. CDR3 sequence: CATKGVLGENTEAFF. The CDR3 DNA reads as TGTGCCACCAAAGGGGTACTGGGAGAGAACACTGAAGCTTTCTTT. Combining the CDR3 with reference TRBV28 and TRBJ1-1 gives the whole variable domain DVKVTQSSRYLVKRTGEKVFLECVQDMDHENMFWYRQDPGLGLRLIYFSYDVKMKEKGDIPEGYSVSREKKERFSLILESASTNQTSMYLCATKGVLGENTEAFFGQGTRLTVV.

The rearrangement links TRBV4-1 to TRBJ2-2, with 7 bases matching TRBD2. Germline-derived CDR1 and CDR2 are MGHRA and YSYEKL. The trim removed 1 base at V and 3 bases at J, leaving 2 bases unmatched. The CDR3 covers 15 residues. In DNA, the CDR3 is TGCGCCAGCAGCCAAGCAGGGAGGGACACCGGGGAGCTGTTTTTT. Translation gives CASSQAGRDTGELFF.

Here the CDR3 reads CSVSFGTSGQNIQYF. DNA of the CDR3: TGCAGCGTGTCCTTCGGGACTAGCGGGCAAAACATTCAGTACTTC. The chain links TRBV29-1 to TRBJ2-4, with TRBD2 matching 12 bases. Germline V gives CDR1 SQVTM, CDR2 ANQGSEA. CDR3 size: 15 residues. Unmatched junction bases numbered 8, after V lost 6 bases and J lost 5 bases.

The chain has TRBV28 and TRBJ1-1; D unclear. This CDR3 comprises 11 residues. Germline V gene sequence: CDR1 MDHEN, CDR2 SYDVKM. V gave up 2 bases and J gave up 12 bases, with 10 bases separating them. The CDR3 sequence is CASSLQSPPFF. In DNA, the CDR3 is TGTGCCAGCAGTTTACAGAGCCCCCCTTTCTTT.

The chain carries TRBV5-4 and TRBJ1-1; no clear D. Trimming removed 3 bases from V and 0 bases from J, with 9 bases in between. The length of the CDR3 is 14 residues. In germline, CDR1 is SGHNT, CDR2 YYREEE (reference sequence). This CDR3 reads CASSSSGMNTEAFF. CDR3 in DNA: TGTGCCAGCAGCTCGAGCGGTATGAACACTGAAGCTTTCTTT.

The rearrangement links TRBV2 to TRBJ2-3; 12 bases are a match to TRBD1. The CDR3 consists of 14 residues. CDR1 and CDR2 (germline): SNHLY, FYNNEI. V shed 8 bases, J shed 4 bases, and the junction held 4 bases outside the gene matches. The CDR3 region has the DNA TGTGCCAGCGGCCGGGACAGGGGGCCAGATACGCAGTATTTT. Translated, it gives CASGRDRGPDTQYF.

This clone was seen once. The chain links TRBV7-9 to TRBJ2-5, with D possibly matching TRBD2 (6 bases). In germline, CDR1 is SEHNR, CDR2 FQNEAQ (reference sequence). The CDR3 consists of 13 residues. Trimming took 3 bases from V and 5 from J, leaving 10 bases between them. CDR3 in amino acids: CASSLRGVETQYF. The CDR3 DNA sequence: TGTGCCAGCAGCTTGCGGGGTGTGGAGACCCAGTACTTC.

The V call is TRBV5-1, the J call TRBJ2-1, with D possibly matching TRBD2 (5 bases). Per germline, CDR1 SGHRS and CDR2 YFSETQ. There are 16 residues in the CDR3. V was cut by 3 bases and J by 7 bases, with 20 bases left in between. The CDR3 region has the DNA TGCGCCAGCAGCTGGACCAGCGGATCCGGGGTAAATGAGCAGTTCTTC. Its translation: CASSWTSGSGVNEQFF.

The gene calls are TRBV5-5 and TRBJ2-5; TRBD1 matches 7 bases. There are 14 residues in the CDR3. Germline V gene data show CDR1 as SGHKS and CDR2 as YYEKEE (reference sequence). V lost 0 bases, J lost 2 bases, and 1 base stayed unmatched. For the CDR3, the DNA is TGTGCCAGCAGCTTGGAGGGGGCTCAAGAGACCCAGTACTTC. It is translated as CASSLEGAQETQYF. The variable domain in full, with the rest retrieved from reference TRBV5-5 and TRBJ2-5, is DAGVTQSPTHLIKTRGQQVTLRCSPISGHKSVSWYQQVLGQGPQFIFQYYEKEERGRGNFPDRFSARQFPNYSSELNVNALLLGDSALYLCASSLEGAQETQYFGPGTRLLVL.

The chain has TRBV4-1 and TRBJ1-1, with no clear D. Deletions cut 0 bases from V and 6 bases from J, with 11 bases between. The germline CDR1 and CDR2 sequences are MGHRA and YSYEKL. There are 14 residues in the CDR3. The CDR3 sequence: CASSQDIGLSEAFF. CDR3 sequence (DNA): TGCGCCAGCAGCCAAGACATCGGCCTCTCTGAAGCTTTCTTT.

This clone was observed a single time. V is TRBV20-1 and J is TRBJ1-2; D gene unclear. The CDR3 length is 10 residues. Germline V gene lookup returns CDR1 DFQATT and CDR2 SNEGSKA (reference sequence). V dropped 5 bases and J dropped 8 bases, with 9 bases sitting between them. Here the CDR3 DNA reads TGCAGTGCTCGGAGGGAAGGCTACACCTTC. Protein sequence: CSARREGYTF.

The rearrangement uses TRBV5-1 and TRBJ2-7, with TRBD1 matching over 9 bases. V shed 4 bases and J 0 bases; nucleotides not matched to a gene: 5. The CDR3 sequence is 15 residues long. Germline V gene sequence: CDR1 SGHRS, CDR2 YFSETQ. CDR3 loop: CASSLGQGVSYEQYF. The CDR3 DNA sequence: TGCGCCAGCAGCCTGGGACAGGGCGTCTCCTACGAGCAGTACTTC.

The V and J genes are TRBV28 and TRBJ1-1; no clear D. The CDR3 is made up of 14 amino acids. The V end was cut by 2 bases, the J end by 0 bases, with 7 bases between. Germline V gene lookup returns CDR1 MDHEN and CDR2 SYDVKM. CDR3 DNA: TGTGCCAGCAGTTTAATCTCGTTGAACACTGAAGCTTTCTTT. Amino acid sequence: CASSLISLNTEAFF.

This clone was seen only a few times. This chain links TRBV27 with TRBJ2-7; TRBD1 matches at 7 bases. V lost 5 bases and J lost 4; bases outside the gene matches: 11. The CDR3 covers 15 residues. Germline assignment: CDR1 MNHEY and CDR2 SMNVEV (reference sequence). The CDR3 protein is CASSRRRDSLYEQYF. CDR3 DNA: TGTGCCAGCAGTCGCCGCCGGGACAGCCTTTACGAGCAGTACTTC.

This chain uses TRBV5-4 with TRBJ2-5; D remains unclear. Germline CDR1 reads SGHNT; CDR2 reads YYREEE (reference sequence). The CDR3 extends over 14 amino acids. V lost 2 bases to trimming and J lost 5 bases, with 13 bases between them. The CDR3 loop is CASSFPSEEETQYF. CDR3 sequence (DNA): TGTGCCAGCAGCTTTCCGAGCGAGGAGGAGACCCAGTACTTC.

This clone was observed a handful of times. The chain is built from TRBV19 and TRBJ2-7; the match to TRBD2 covers 10 bases. There are 15 residues in the CDR3. Germline V lookup: CDR1 LNHDA, CDR2 SQIVND (reference sequence). With V trimmed by 7 bases and J by 4 bases, 10 bases remained unmatched. CDR3 DNA sequence: TGTGCCAGTACCCGGGCTAGCGGGAGTCGGTACGAGCAGTACTTC. Its translation is CASTRASGSRYEQYF.

In regard to this clone: A junction end diverges from the germline sequence, so it may reflect a read error. The rearrangement links TRBV7-3 to TRBJ2-3, with 14 bases aligning to TRBD2. The length of the CDR3 is 15 residues. The germline V gene has CDR1 SGHTA and CDR2 FQGTGA. The CDR3 DNA sequence: TGTGCCAGCAGCTTGGGACTAGCGGGAGACAGATACGCAGTATTT. Protein: CASSLGLAGDRYAVF. Complete variable domain (other parts from reference TRBV7-3 and TRBJ2-3): GAGVSQTPSNKVTEKGKYVELRCDPISGHTALYWYRQSLGQGPEFLIYFQGTGAADDSGLPNDRFFAVRPEGSVSTLKIQRTERGDSAVYLCASSLGLAGDRYAVFGPGTRLTVL.

About this clone: The sample has other DNA sequences that encode this CDR3 too. This chain links TRBV6-5 with TRBJ2-1; weak D call: TRBD2 (6 bases). CDR3 size: 15 residues. V lost 0 bases to trimming and J lost 2 bases, with 8 bases between them. Germline V lookup: CDR1 MNHEY, CDR2 SVGAGI. The CDR3 DNA reads TGTGCCAGCAGTTACTCGGCGGGGACCTACAATGAGCAGTTCTTC. It is translated as CASSYSAGTYNEQFF.

In this sample, this clone turned up once. The genes are TRBV5-8 and TRBJ2-7; tentative D call: TRBD1 (6 bases). The CDR3 sequence is 13 residues long. Germline V gene lookup returns CDR1 SGHTS and CDR2 YDEGEE. V lost 5 bases and J lost 2, with 11 bases in between. The CDR3 here is CASRSRGTYEQYF. The CDR3 nucleotides are TGTGCCAGCAGGTCGAGGGGGACCTACGAGCAGTACTTC.

The V call is TRBV19, the J call TRBJ2-1; TRBD2 might be the D (6 bases). V lost 8 bases and J 8 bases, leaving 13 bases between the germline ends. The CDR3 has 12 amino acids. Per germline, CDR1 LNHDA and CDR2 SQIVND (reference sequence). As DNA, the CDR3 is TGTGCCAGTTCCCCTCGGGAGCATGAGCAGTTCTTC. Its translation is CASSPREHEQFF.

The V gene is TRBV11-2, the J gene TRBJ2-5; 9 nucleotides match TRBD2. The CDR3 spans 16 residues. Unmatched junction bases numbered 7, after V lost 0 bases and J lost 5 bases. Germline assignment: CDR1 SGHAT and CDR2 FQNNGV. Written as DNA, the CDR3 is TGTGCCAGCAGCTTAGATGCGGGCGGGAGGGGTGAGACCCAGTACTTC. Amino acids: CASSLDAGGRGETQYF.